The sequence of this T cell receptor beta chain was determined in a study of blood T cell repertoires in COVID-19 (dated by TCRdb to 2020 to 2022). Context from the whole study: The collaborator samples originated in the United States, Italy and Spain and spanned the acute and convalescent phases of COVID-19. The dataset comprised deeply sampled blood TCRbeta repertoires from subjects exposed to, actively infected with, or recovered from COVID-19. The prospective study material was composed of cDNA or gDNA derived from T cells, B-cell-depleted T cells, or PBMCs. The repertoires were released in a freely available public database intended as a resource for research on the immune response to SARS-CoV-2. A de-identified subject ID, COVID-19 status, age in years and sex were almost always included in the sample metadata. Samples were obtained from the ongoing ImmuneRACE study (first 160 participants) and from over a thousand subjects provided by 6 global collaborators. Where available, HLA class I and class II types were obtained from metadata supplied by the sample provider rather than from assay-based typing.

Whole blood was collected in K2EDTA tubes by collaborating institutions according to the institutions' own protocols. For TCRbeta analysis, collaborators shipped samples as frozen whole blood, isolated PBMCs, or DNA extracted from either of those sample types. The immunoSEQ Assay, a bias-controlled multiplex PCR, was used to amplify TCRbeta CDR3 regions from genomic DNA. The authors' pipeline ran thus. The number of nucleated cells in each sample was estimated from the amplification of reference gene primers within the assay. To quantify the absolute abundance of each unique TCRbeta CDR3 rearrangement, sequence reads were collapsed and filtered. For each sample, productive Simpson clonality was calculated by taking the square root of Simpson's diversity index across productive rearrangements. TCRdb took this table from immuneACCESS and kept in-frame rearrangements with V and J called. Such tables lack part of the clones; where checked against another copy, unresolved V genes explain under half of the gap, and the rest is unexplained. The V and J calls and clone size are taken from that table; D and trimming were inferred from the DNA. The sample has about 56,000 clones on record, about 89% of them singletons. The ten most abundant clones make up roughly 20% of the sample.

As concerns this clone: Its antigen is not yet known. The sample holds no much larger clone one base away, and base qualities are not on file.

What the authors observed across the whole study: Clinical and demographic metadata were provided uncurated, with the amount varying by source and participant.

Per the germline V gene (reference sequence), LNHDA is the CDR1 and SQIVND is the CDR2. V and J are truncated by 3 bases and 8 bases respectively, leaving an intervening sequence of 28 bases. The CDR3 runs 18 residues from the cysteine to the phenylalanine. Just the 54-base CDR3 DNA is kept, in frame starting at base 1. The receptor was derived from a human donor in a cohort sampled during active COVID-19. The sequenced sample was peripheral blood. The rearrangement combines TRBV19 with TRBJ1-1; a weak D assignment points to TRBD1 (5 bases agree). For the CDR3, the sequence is CASSIPAQLGGGSPEAFF. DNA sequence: TGTGCCAGTAGTATCCCTGCCCAATTGGGGGGGGGAAGTCCGGAAGCTTTCTTT.